Below are 5 T cell receptor beta chains sequenced from a single sample in a study of identical twins. TCRdb re-derived calls from the 5' RACE reads in MiXCR, one entry per CDR3 protein. This sample has under 500,000 distinct CDR3 sequences, with roughly an eighth found just once. The sample also formed part of further work on yellow fever vaccine responses in identical twins.

The sequenced sample consisted of CD4+ T cells sorted from blood. These receptors were taken from a woman younger than 35 in good health.

V and J are TRBV29-1 and TRBJ2-2, with 7 bases aligning to TRBD1. Germline V gene data show CDR1 as SQVTM and CDR2 as ANQGSEA. The J segment lost 3 bases and the V segment lost 6 bases, leaving 10 bases of the junction unmatched. The CDR3 is 15 residues long. The CDR3 sequence: CSVTTGTQYTGELFF. Written as DNA, the CDR3 is TGCAGCGTGACGACAGGGACACAGTACACCGGGGAGCTGTTTTTT.

This clonotype was seen repeatedly, ten times or more. This chain connects TRBV4-3 to TRBJ2-2; TRBD2 aligns across 11 bases. CDR3 length equals 17 residues. Germline CDR1 LGHNA, CDR2 YSLEER. Trimming cost V 3 bases and J 1 base; bases outside gene matches: 4. Written as DNA, the CDR3 is TGCGCCAGCAGCCACCCCACTAGCGGGAGGAACACCGGGGAGCTGTTTTTT. This encodes CASSHPTSGRNTGELFF.

This clonotype was picked up a small number of times. V gene TRBV9 combines with J gene TRBJ2-6, with D perhaps assigned TRBD1 or TRBD2 (6 bases each). Looked up from germline, CDR1 is SGDLS and CDR2 is YYNGEE. The V end lost 1 base, the J end lost 0 bases, and 14 bases lay between the germline ends. This CDR3 is built from 18 residues. The CDR3 nucleotides are TGTGCCAGCAGCGTATTTACGGGGGCCCGCTCTGGGGCCAACGTCCTGACTTTC. Amino acids: CASSVFTGARSGANVLTF.

The genes are TRBV11-2 and TRBJ2-1; D may be TRBD1 (6 bases). The germline CDR1 and CDR2 sequences are SGHAT and FQNNGV. The V end lost 1 base, the J end lost 13 bases, and 17 bases lay between the germline ends. This CDR3 has 14 residues. The chain's CDR3 is CASSLGVRGTSQFF. The CDR3 nucleotides are TGTGCCAGCAGCTTAGGGGTTAGGGGGACCTCTCAGTTCTTC.

Turning to this clonotype: A much larger clone is a single base away; this may be a read error. This chain connects TRBV12-3 or TRBV12-4 to TRBJ2-1, with a weak D call TRBD2 (7 bases). This CDR3 contains 14 residues. V lost 6 bases and J lost 4, with 13 bases in between. CDR3 sequence reads: CASSPGGQYNEQFF. The CDR3 bases are TGTGCCAGCAGCCCCGGGGGGCAATACAATGAGCAGTTCTTC.